Following are 17 T cell receptor beta chains from one sample sequenced in a study of blood T cells in healthy people across ages. Alongside a J-beta primer mix, a sample-barcoded 5' primer served in a second PCR lasting about 6 to 12 cycles. TCRdb independently ran MiXCR on the 5' RACE reads; one entry per CDR3 protein. The sample consists of 1.5 million to 2 million distinct CDR3 sequences, more than 35% of them appearing once. The specimen was blood. These receptors came from a human donor in good health.

V is TRBV5-1 and J is TRBJ2-1; 9 nucleotides line up with TRBD1. The CDR3 covers 14 residues. Losses at the gene ends were 7 bases for V and 10 bases for J; bases not matched to a gene: 12. CDR1 and CDR2 (germline): SGHRS, YFSETQ. The CDR3 region is CASGGDRADYEQFF. The CDR3 bases are TGCGCCAGCGGAGGGGACAGGGCGGATTACGAGCAGTTCTTC.

On this clonotype: Mismatch with germline at one junction end may stem from a read error. This chain uses TRBV5-1 with TRBJ1-2; 9 bases are shared with TRBD1. Germline CDR1 reads SGHRS; CDR2 reads YFSETQ. This CDR3 is built from 15 residues. CDR3 sequence: CAGSLWTGDNYGYTF. CDR3 DNA: TGCGCCGGCAGCTTGTGGACAGGGGACAACTATGGCTACACCTTC.

This clonotype was counted a few times. J is TRBJ2-5 and V is TRBV9; TRBD2 matches 7 bases. V lost 6 bases and J lost 5; bases outside the gene matches: 13. CDR3 length: 15 amino acids. Germline-derived CDR1 and CDR2 are SGDLS and YYNGEE. CDR3 loop: CASTGRVGEGETQYF. CDR3 nucleotides: TGTGCCAGCACCGGTAGGGTCGGGGAGGGGGAGACCCAGTACTTC.

In DNA, the CDR3 is TGCAGTGCTAGAGGAGTCGGCAGCTACAATGAGCAGTTCTTC. This sequence encodes CSARGVGSYNEQFF. This chain links TRBV20-1 with TRBJ2-1; no firm D call. Deletions cut 1 base from V and 3 bases from J, with 10 bases between. Germline loops: CDR1 DFQATT, CDR2 SNEGSKA (reference sequence). CDR3 length equals 14 residues.

V usage is TRBV12-3 or TRBV12-4 and J usage is TRBJ1-2; tentatively, D is TRBD1 (6 bases). V was shortened by 4 bases and J by 8 bases, with 11 bases between the two germline ends. The CDR3 has 12 residues. The CDR3 nucleotides are TGTGCCAGCAGTTCGCGACAGGCGGGCTACACCTTC. Its translation is CASSSRQAGYTF.

This clonotype came up a few times. The rearrangement joins TRBV9 to TRBJ2-7; TRBD1 aligns across 8 bases. Germline trimming cut 0 bases from V and 6 bases from J; bases unmatched to any gene: 8. Germline lookup yields CDR1 SGDLS and CDR2 YYNGEE. The length of the CDR3 is 15 residues. CDR3 nucleotide sequence: TGTGCCAGCAGCGTAGAAGGACAGGGCGCAGTCGAGCAGTACTTC. Residues: CASSVEGQGAVEQYF.

This chain links TRBV12-3 or TRBV12-4 with TRBJ1-2; 9 bases line up with TRBD1. Trimming took 6 bases from V and 8 from J; bases not matched to a gene: 7. The CDR3 is made up of 13 amino acids. The CDR3 reads CASRTGTGYGYTF. CDR3 DNA: TGTGCCAGCAGGACCGGGACAGGGTACGGCTACACCTTC.

This clonotype was seen only a few times. The chain is built from TRBV20-1 and TRBJ2-4; D is perhaps TRBD1 or TRBD2 (5 bases each). The V gene lost 3 bases and the J gene lost 9 bases, with 18 bases spanning the gap. Germline V gene sequence: CDR1 DFQATT, CDR2 SNEGSKA (reference sequence). This CDR3 contains 14 residues. DNA of the CDR3: TGCAGTGCTAGGGGGGTGGCCGGGGTCGGCATTCAGTACTTC. Encoded protein: CSARGVAGVGIQYF.

CDR3 bases: TGCAGTGCTAGAGCCCCCTCCCTCTACGAGCAGTACTTC. It encodes CSARAPSLYEQYF. The rearrangement links TRBV20-1 to TRBJ2-7; D is unresolved. Trimming shortened V by 1 base and J by 3 bases, and 10 bases separated the two germline ends. CDR3 size: 13 residues. Per germline, CDR1 DFQATT and CDR2 SNEGSKA (reference sequence).

V usage is TRBV11-1 and J usage is TRBJ2-1; TRBD1 matches at 9 bases. The V segment lost 4 bases and the J segment 7 bases; nucleotides outside the gene matches: 5. The CDR3 runs 14 residues. Germline V gene data show CDR1 as SGHAT and CDR2 as FQDESV (reference sequence). Here the CDR3 reads CASSSRDRVNEQFF. CDR3 sequence (DNA): TGTGCCAGCAGCTCCAGGGACAGGGTAAATGAGCAGTTCTTC.

The chain joins TRBV4-3 to TRBJ1-2, with D tentatively TRBD1 (5 bases). CDR3 length: 16 residues. Trimming pared 3 bases from V and 0 bases from J, leaving 14 bases between. Germline V gives CDR1 LGHNA, CDR2 YSLEER. The CDR3, as DNA: TGCGCCAGCAGCCATTTGGGGGGGGACGCTAACTATGGCTACACCTTC. This sequence encodes CASSHLGGDANYGYTF.

There are a few counts of this clonotype. This chain joins TRBV29-1 and TRBJ2-6; 7 positions agree with TRBD1. V was pared by 7 bases and J by 4 bases, with 13 bases of the junction left unmatched. Germline values: CDR1 SQVTM, CDR2 ANQGSEA. This CDR3 contains 16 residues. This CDR3 reads CSALGQALGGANVLTF. In DNA, the CDR3 is TGCAGCGCTCTAGGACAGGCACTTGGGGGGGCCAACGTCCTGACTTTC.

This clonotype was picked up a small number of times. The chain couples TRBV9 to TRBJ2-7; 7 positions agree with TRBD1. The germline gives CDR1 SGDLS, CDR2 YYNGEE. V was clipped by 1 base and J by 6 bases; unmatched bases: 7. This CDR3 contains 14 residues. The CDR3 region is CASSVYRGNGEQYF. CDR3 coding DNA: TGTGCCAGCAGCGTATACAGGGGTAACGGCGAGCAGTACTTC.

The chain joins TRBV9 to TRBJ1-1; 11 nucleotides agree with TRBD1. The CDR3 extends over 14 amino acids. Unmatched junction bases numbered 2, after V lost 3 bases and J lost 4 bases. CDR1 SGDLS and CDR2 YYNGEE come from the germline V gene. The CDR3 DNA reads as TGTGCCAGCAGCGGGGGACAGGGGGTCACTGAAGCTTTCTTT. It specifies CASSGGQGVTEAFF.

The chain links TRBV29-1 to TRBJ1-1; D not certain. Trimming removed 4 bases from V and 0 bases from J, with 9 bases in between. The CDR3 runs 13 residues. CDR1 and CDR2 from the germline V gene are SQVTM and ANQGSEA. The CDR3: CSVAQSMNTEAFF. The CDR3 DNA is TGCAGCGTTGCTCAGAGCATGAACACTGAAGCTTTCTTT.

With regard to this clonotype: A read error may produce the germline difference seen at one junction end. The chain is built from TRBV29-1 and TRBJ1-1; D gene unclear. The length of the CDR3 is 13 residues. CDR1 is SQVTM, CDR2 ANQGSEA, per germline. The CDR3 here is CSVAGGPNTEAFF. The CDR3 DNA reads as TGCAGCGTTGCCGGCGGACCGAACACTGAGGCTTTCTTT.

V gene TRBV5-5 combines with J gene TRBJ1-2; D is perhaps TRBD1 (6 bases). Germline CDR1 and CDR2: SGHKS and YYEKEE (reference sequence). V was clipped by 4 bases and J by 8 bases, with 15 bases between them. CDR3 length: 13 amino acids. The CDR3 sequence: CASSTGTGQGYTF. The DNA for the CDR3 is TGTGCCAGCAGCACGGGAACAGGGCAGGGCTACACCTTC.